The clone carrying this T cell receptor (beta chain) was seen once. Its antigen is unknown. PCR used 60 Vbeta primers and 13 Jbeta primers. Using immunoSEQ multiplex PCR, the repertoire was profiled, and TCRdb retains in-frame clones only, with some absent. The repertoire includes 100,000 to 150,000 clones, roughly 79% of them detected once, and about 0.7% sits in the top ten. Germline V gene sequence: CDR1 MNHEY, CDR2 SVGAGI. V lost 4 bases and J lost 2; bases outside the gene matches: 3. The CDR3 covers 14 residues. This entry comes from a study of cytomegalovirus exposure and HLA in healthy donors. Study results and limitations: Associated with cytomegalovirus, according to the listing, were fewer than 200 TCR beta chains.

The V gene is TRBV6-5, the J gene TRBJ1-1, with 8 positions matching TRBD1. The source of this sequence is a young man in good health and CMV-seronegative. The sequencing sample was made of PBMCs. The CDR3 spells CASSWTGRNTEAFF. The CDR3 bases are TGTGCCAGCAGTTGGACAGGGCGAAACACTGAAGCTTTCTTT.